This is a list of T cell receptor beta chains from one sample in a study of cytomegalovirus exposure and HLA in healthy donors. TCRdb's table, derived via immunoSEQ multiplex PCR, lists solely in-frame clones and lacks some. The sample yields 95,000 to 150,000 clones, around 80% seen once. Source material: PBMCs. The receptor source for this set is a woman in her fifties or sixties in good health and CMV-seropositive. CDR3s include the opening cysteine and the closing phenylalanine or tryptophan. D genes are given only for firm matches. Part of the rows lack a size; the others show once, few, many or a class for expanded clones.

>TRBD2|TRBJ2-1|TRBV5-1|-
TGCGCCAGCAGCTTCCCGTCAGAGCGGGGGGGATGGAATTCCTACAATGAGCAGTTCTTC
CASSFPSERGGWNSYNEQFF
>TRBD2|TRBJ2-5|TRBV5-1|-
TGCGCCAGCAGCGAATACCCGGGGAGGGGAGAGACCCAGTACTTC
CASSEYPGRGETQYF
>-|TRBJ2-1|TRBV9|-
TGTGCCTGCAGCGGGCGGGAAAATGAGCAGTTCTTC
CACSGRENEQFF
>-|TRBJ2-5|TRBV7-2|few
TGTGCCAGCAGTTGGGACTTGCAAGAGACCCAGTACTTC
CASSWDLQETQYF
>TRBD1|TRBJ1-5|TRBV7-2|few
TGTGCCAGCAGCTTCGACAGGGGTACTCAGCCCCAGCATTTT
CASSFDRGTQPQHF
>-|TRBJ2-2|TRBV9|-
TGTGCCAGCAGCGTAGGGGAGGGGGAGACCGGGGAGCTGTTTTTT
CASSVGEGETGELFF
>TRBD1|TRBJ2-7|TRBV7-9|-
TGTGCCAGCAGCCTCGGGACAGGGATCTCCTACGAGCAGTACTTC
CASSLGTGISYEQYF
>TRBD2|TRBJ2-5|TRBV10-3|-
TGTGCCACCGGACTAGCGGGAGTTCTTGAGACCCAGTACTTC
CATGLAGVLETQYF
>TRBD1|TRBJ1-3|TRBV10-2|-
TGCGCCAGCAGTGAATACAGGGGGGCTGGAAACACCATATATTTT
CASSEYRGAGNTIYF
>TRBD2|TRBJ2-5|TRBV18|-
TGTGCCAGCTCACGGTCTAGCGGGAGTCCTGAGACCCAGTACTTC
CASSRSSGSPETQYF
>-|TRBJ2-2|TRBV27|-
TGTGCCAGCAGTTTGCGAACCGGGGAGCTGTTTTTT
CASSLRTGELFF
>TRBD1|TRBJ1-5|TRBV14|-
TGTGCCAGCAGCACAGGGGAAGGTCAGCCCCAGCATTTT
CASSTGEGQPQHF
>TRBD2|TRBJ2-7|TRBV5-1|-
TGCGCTAGCGGGGACTGGGGTAGCTACGAGCAGTACTTC
CASGDWGSYEQYF
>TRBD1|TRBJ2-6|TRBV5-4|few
TGTGCCAGCAGCAGGGACAGGGGCTCTGGGGCCAACGTCCTGACTTTC
CASSRDRGSGANVLTF
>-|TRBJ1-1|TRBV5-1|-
TGCGCCAGCAGCGCGGGGACGGGTGGGCTTGAAGCTTTCTTT
CASSAGTGGLEAFF
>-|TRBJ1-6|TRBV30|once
TGTGCCTGGAGTGTAAGGAACAGGGAGGGCTCACCCCTCCACTTT
CAWSVRNREGSPLHF
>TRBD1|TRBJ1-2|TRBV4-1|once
TGCGCCAGCAGCGGGACAGGGACTCTCTATGGCTACACCTTC
CASSGTGTLYGYTF
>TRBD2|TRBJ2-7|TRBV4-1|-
TGCGCCAGCAGCATCCGGACTAGCGGGCTCTACGAGCAGTACTTC
CASSIRTSGLYEQYF
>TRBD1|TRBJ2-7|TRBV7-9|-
TGTGCCAGCAGCTTAGGGCAGGGGGACCACGAGCAGTACTTC
CASSLGQGDHEQYF
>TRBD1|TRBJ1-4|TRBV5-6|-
TGTGCCAGCGGTCGGGGACAGGCTTCAACTAATGAAAAACTGTTTTTT
CASGRGQASTNEKLFF
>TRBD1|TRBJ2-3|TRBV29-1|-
TGCAGCGTTGTGGGGGCTAGACAGGGGAGAGCAGATACGCAGTATTTT
CSVVGARQGRADTQYF
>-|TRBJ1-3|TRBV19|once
TGTGCCAGTAACAGCCGGACAGCTTTCTCTGGAAACACCATGTATTTT
CASNSRTAFSGNTMYF
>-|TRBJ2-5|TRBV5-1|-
TGCGCCAGCAGGGCCGGGGAAAGAGAGACCCAGTACTTC
CASRAGERETQYF
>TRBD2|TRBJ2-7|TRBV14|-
TGTGCCAGCAGCCGCTTTTTAACTAGCGGGACGGCGGGGGAGCAGTACTTC
CASSRFLTSGTAGEQYF
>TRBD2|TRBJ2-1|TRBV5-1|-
TGCGCCAGCAGCTTGGCCAAGGCGGGGGCAATAGCGGGGGCCCTTTTAAGCTACAATGAGCAGTTCTTC
CASSLAKAGAIAGALLSYNEQFF
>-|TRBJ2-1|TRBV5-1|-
TGCGCCAGCAGCTTGGGGGACAAGCACAATGAGCAGTTCTTC
CASSLGDKHNEQFF
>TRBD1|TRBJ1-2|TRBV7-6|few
TGTGCCAGCAGCTTAGCACAGGCTTCAGGGGGCAGGGACTATGGCTACACCTTC
CASSLAQASGGRDYGYTF
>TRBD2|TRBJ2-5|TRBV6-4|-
TGTGCCAGCAGTCCAACGGGGGGTTACCAAGAGACCCAGTACTTC
CASSPTGGYQETQYF
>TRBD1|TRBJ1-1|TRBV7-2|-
TGTGCCAGCAGCCTGACAGGGGTTTGGACTTTCTTT
CASSLTGVWTFF
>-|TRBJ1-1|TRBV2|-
TGTGCCAGCCTACGGGAGGACACTGAAGCTTTCTTT
CASLREDTEAFF
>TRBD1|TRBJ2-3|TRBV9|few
TGTGCCAGCAGCGCAACAGGGGTCACAGATACGCAGTATTTT
CASSATGVTDTQYF
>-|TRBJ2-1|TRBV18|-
TGTGCCAGCTCACCAGAGCTATACTACAATGAGCAGTTCTTC
CASSPELYYNEQFF
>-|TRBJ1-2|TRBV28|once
TGTGCCAGCAGTTTGGAGGGAGAGAACTATGGCTACACCTTC
CASSLEGENYGYTF
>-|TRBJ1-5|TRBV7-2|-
TGTGCCAGCAGCTCACAGGGAAATCAGCCCCAGCATTTT
CASSSQGNQPQHF
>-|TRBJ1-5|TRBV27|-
TGTGCCAGCAGTTCCCTCGGGTCAGGGGGCAATCAGCCCCAGCATTTT
CASSSLGSGGNQPQHF
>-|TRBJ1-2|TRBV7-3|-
TGTGCCAGCAGCTTAACCCCACAAAATAACTATGGCTACACCTTC
CASSLTPQNNYGYTF
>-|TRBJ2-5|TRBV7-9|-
TGTGCCAGCAGCTCCGTCACGGTAGAGACCCAGTACTTC
CASSSVTVETQYF
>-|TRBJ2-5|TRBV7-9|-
TGTGCCAGCAGCGCAATACAGGGTCCCCAAGAGACCCAGTACTTC
CASSAIQGPQETQYF
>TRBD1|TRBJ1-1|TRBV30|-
TGTGCCTGGAGTGGGACAGGGGGGGCTGAAGCTTTCTTT
CAWSGTGGAEAFF
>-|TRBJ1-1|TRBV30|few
TGTGCCTGGATTGTCACAGCAGACACTGAAGCTTTCTTT
CAWIVTADTEAFF
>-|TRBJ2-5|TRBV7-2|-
TGTGCCAGCAGCTTAGCGCGGACGATAAGGGGGGAGACCCAGTACTTC
CASSLARTIRGETQYF
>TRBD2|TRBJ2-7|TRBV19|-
TGTGCCAGTAGTATAGGTGAGCGGGAGTTCTATCGCGAGCAGTACTTC
CASSIGEREFYREQYF
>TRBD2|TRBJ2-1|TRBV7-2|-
TGTGCCAGCAGCTGGAGACTAGCGGGGGATGGGTGGCGGCAGTTCTTC
CASSWRLAGDGWRQFF
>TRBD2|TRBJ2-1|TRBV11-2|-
TGTGCCAGCAGCTTACTCGGACTAGCGGGGTCTAATGAGCAGTTCTTC
CASSLLGLAGSNEQFF
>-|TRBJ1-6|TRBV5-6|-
TGTGCCAGCAGCTGGTCGGTGGGGGCTCGACATTCACCCCTCCACTTT
CASSWSVGARHSPLHF
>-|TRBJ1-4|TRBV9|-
TGTGCCAGCAGCTCATCCGGGGGGGGTGGCGAAAAACTGTTTTTT
CASSSSGGGGEKLFF